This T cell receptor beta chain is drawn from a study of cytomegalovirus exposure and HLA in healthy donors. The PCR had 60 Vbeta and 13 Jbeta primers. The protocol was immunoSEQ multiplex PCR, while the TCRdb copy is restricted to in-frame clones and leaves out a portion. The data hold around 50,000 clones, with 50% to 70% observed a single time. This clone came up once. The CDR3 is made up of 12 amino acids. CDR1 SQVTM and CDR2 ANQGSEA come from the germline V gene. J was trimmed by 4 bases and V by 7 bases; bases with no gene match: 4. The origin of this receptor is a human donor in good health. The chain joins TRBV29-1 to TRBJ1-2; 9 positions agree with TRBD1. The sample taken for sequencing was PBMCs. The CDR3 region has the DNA TGCAGCGCCAGACAGGGGGTCTATGGCTACACCTTC. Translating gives CSARQGVYGYTF.